This TCR beta chain was observed in a study of blood T cell repertoires in COVID-19. The repertoire was sequenced with immunoSEQ multiplex PCR; TCRdb's copy has only in-frame clones and lacks some. The repertoire has approximately 75,000 clones, almost 85% of them found once; the top ten carry about 7.4%. V shed 5 bases and J shed 2 bases, with 16 bases lying between them. Per germline, CDR1 SGDLS and CDR2 YYNGEE. The CDR3 covers 15 residues. Material for sequencing was peripheral blood. This chain uses TRBV9 with TRBJ2-5, with D possibly matching TRBD1 (5 bases). This sequence was found in a human donor in a cohort sampled during active COVID-19. The CDR3 spells CASSKGVSLQETQYF. CDR3 nucleotide sequence: TGTGCCAGCAGTAAAGGGGTTAGCTTACAAGAGACCCAGTACTTC.